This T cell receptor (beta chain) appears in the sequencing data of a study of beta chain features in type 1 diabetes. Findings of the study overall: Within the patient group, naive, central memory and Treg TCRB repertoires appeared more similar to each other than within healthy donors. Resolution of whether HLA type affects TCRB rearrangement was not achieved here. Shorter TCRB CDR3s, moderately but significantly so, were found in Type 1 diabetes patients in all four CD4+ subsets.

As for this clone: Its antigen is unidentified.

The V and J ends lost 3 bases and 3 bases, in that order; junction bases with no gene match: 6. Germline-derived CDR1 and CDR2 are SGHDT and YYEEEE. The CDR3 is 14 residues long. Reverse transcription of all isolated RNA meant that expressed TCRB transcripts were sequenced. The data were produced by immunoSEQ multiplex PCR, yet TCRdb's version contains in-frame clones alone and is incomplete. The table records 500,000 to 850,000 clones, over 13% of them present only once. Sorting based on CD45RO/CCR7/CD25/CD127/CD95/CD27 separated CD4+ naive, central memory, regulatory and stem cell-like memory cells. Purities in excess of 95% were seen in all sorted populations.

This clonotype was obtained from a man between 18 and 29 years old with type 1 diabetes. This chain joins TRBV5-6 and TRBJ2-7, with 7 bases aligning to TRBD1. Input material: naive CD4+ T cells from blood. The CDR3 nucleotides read TGTGCCAGCAGCTCCGGGACAGTGGACTACGAGCAGTACTTC. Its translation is CASSSGTVDYEQYF.